This T cell receptor (beta chain) is drawn from a study of blood T cell repertoires in COVID-19. Whole-study context: Researchers got acute and convalescent COVID-19 samples from the United States, Italy and Spain. PBMCs, B-cell-depleted T cells, or T cells provided the cDNA or gDNA that made up the material.

The CDR3 totals 14 residues. Germline V gene data show CDR1 as SGDLS and CDR2 as YYNGEE. V shed 4 bases and J shed 8 bases, with 16 bases lying between them. TCRdb's table, derived via immunoSEQ multiplex PCR, lists solely in-frame clones and lacks some. The data contain approximately 470,000 clones, 80% to 90% of them singletons. The chain couples TRBV9 to TRBJ1-3; no reliable D call. This receptor was identified in a human donor in a cohort sampled during active COVID-19. The sequenced material came from peripheral blood. CDR3 sequence reads: CASSPRADRDTIYF. As DNA, the CDR3 is TGTGCCAGCAGCCCGCGAGCTGATCGGGACACCATATATTTT.